This T cell receptor (beta chain) was sequenced in a study of CD8 T cells in Susac syndrome. CD8+ and CD4+ T cells from blood underwent TCR beta sequencing. Treatment-naive patients with stable or active relapsing-remitting disease served as multiple sclerosis controls. FACS enriched CD8+ TEMRA cells, while bulk CD8+ and CD4+ were negatively isolated. Germline-derived CDR1 and CDR2 are MGHRA and YSYEKL. This CDR3 is built from 14 residues. V shed 1 base and J shed 8 bases, with 12 bases lying between them. With random hexamers, roughly 0.45 to 1 ug RNA was reverse transcribed. Amplification of TCR beta CDR3 spanned 54 Vbeta and 13 Jbeta via immunoSEQ multiplex PCR. TCRdb recomputed calls from the immunoSEQ multiplex PCR reads with MiXCR, one row per CDR3 protein. The sample includes approximately 210,000 distinct CDR3 sequences, roughly 96% seen only once; the top ten take roughly 0.09%.

This sequence was found in a human donor with multiple sclerosis. This chain connects TRBV4-1 to TRBJ2-1; D tentatively reads TRBD1 or TRBD2 (5 bases each). Input material: CD4+ T cells from PBMCs. The CDR3 region is CASSQVGRGDEQFF. CDR3 bases: TGCGCCAGCAGCCAAGTGGGACGGGGCGATGAGCAGTTCTTC.